This entry lists 21 T cell receptor beta chains sequenced from one sample in a study of T cells after yellow fever vaccination. TCRdb redid the calling of the 5' RACE reads with MiXCR, one entry per CDR3 protein. Of 230,000 or so distinct CDR3 sequences in the sample, roughly 4% were seen once. The sequencing here drew on PBMCs, taken 15 days after the yellow fever booster vaccination. All receptors derive from a young man who received the YFV17D yellow fever vaccine.

This clonotype was picked up many times. V and J are TRBV7-3 and TRBJ2-6; 7 bases agree with TRBD1. Germline trimming cut 5 bases from V and 0 bases from J; bases unmatched to any gene: 4. The CDR3 has 16 amino acids. Germline V gives CDR1 SGHTA, CDR2 FQGTGA. Here the CDR3 reads CASSQGQASGANVLTF. Written as DNA, the CDR3 is TGTGCCAGCAGCCAAGGACAGGCCTCTGGGGCCAACGTCCTGACTTTC.

This clonotype was recorded many times. The chain joins TRBV9 to TRBJ1-6; TRBD1 might be the D (5 bases). The germline V gene encodes CDR1 SGDLS and CDR2 YYNGEE. Trimming shortened V by 6 bases and J by 7 bases, and 14 bases separated the two germline ends. CDR3 length equals 14 residues. In nucleotides, the CDR3 is TGTGCCAGCACCCCGGGGCTGGAAAATTCACCCCTCCACTTT. This translates into CASTPGLENSPLHF.

This clonotype came up many times. The chain uses TRBV5-1 and TRBJ2-1; D is undetermined. V was clipped by 0 bases and J by 1 base, with 14 bases between them. This CDR3 spans 17 amino acids. CDR1 and CDR2 from the germline V gene are SGHRS and YFSETQ. The CDR3 is CASSLVWARVSYNEQFF. DNA for the CDR3: TGCGCCAGCAGCTTGGTTTGGGCCAGAGTATCCTACAATGAGCAGTTCTTC.

This clonotype was seen only a few times. V and J are TRBV5-4 and TRBJ2-1; maybe TRBD1 (5 bases). The V gene lost 4 bases and the J gene lost 0 bases, with 11 bases spanning the gap. Germline assignment: CDR1 SGHNT and CDR2 YYREEE (reference sequence). The CDR3 totals 15 residues. The CDR3 region is CASSIQVHSYNEQFF. CDR3 in DNA: TGTGCCAGCAGCATACAGGTTCACTCCTACAATGAGCAGTTCTTC.

This clonotype was seen more than once but under ten times. Here the CDR3 reads CASSTGLDQPQHF. CDR3 bases: TGTGCCAGCAGTACAGGGTTGGATCAGCCCCAGCATTTT. The V and J genes are TRBV27 and TRBJ1-5, with D tentatively TRBD1 (6 bases). The V gene lost 5 bases and the J gene lost 5 bases, with 10 bases spanning the gap. Germline values: CDR1 MNHEY, CDR2 SMNVEV (reference sequence). The CDR3 sequence is 13 residues long.

There are many counts of this clonotype. The chain is built from TRBV7-8 and TRBJ2-3, with 8 bases identical to TRBD1. CDR3 size: 15 residues. Germline V gives CDR1 SGHVS, CDR2 FQNEAQ. Unmatched junction bases numbered 7, after V lost 5 bases and J lost 3 bases. The CDR3 spells CASSPDYRGTDTQYF. DNA of the CDR3: TGTGCCAGCAGCCCGGACTACAGGGGGACAGATACGCAGTATTTT.

Many counts were recorded for this clonotype. The rearrangement uses TRBV19 and TRBJ1-1; no clear D gene. The CDR3 consists of 13 residues. V was shortened by 3 bases and J by 8 bases, with 13 bases between the two germline ends. Germline V gene sequence: CDR1 LNHDA, CDR2 SQIVND (reference sequence). The CDR3 nucleotides read TGTGCCAGTAGTATGCTCCTGGACGGGGAAGCTTTCTTT. Its protein is CASSMLLDGEAFF.

Many counts were recorded for this clonotype. V and J are TRBV21-1 and TRBJ1-2; TRBD1 is the table's D call and was not checked against the DNA. TRBV21-1 is annotated as a pseudogene. The CDR3 extends over 15 amino acids. This CDR3 reads CASPRSPGAAYGYTF. In DNA form, the CDR3 reads TGTGCCAGCCCGCGCTCGCCAGGGGCCGCCTATGGCTACACCTTC.

This clonotype was detected ten times or more. J is TRBJ1-1 and V is TRBV25-1; 11 bases fit TRBD1. The germline CDR1 and CDR2 sequences are MGHDK and SYGVNS. V dropped 1 base and J dropped 8; count of bases not matched to a gene: 15. This CDR3 comprises 18 residues. This CDR3 reads CASSEFSGTGGKSREAFF. The CDR3 bases are TGTGCCAGCAGTGAATTTTCGGGGACAGGGGGGAAAAGTCGGGAAGCTTTCTTT.

This clonotype was detected only a few times. CDR3 nucleotide sequence: TGTGCCAGTAGTTCTGGACATCTGAACACTGAAGCTTTCTTT. It specifies CASSSGHLNTEAFF. This chain connects TRBV19 to TRBJ1-1; D possibly corresponds to TRBD1 (5 bases). The V end was cut by 5 bases, the J end by 0 bases, with 10 bases between. CDR3 length: 14 amino acids. Germline V gene lookup returns CDR1 LNHDA and CDR2 SQIVND (reference sequence).

At least ten counts were recorded for this clonotype. The genes are TRBV2 and TRBJ2-3; D is perhaps TRBD2 (6 bases). CDR3 length: 15 amino acids. Trimming left V 8 bases short and J 3 bases short, with 18 bases between. From germline, CDR1 is SNHLY and CDR2 FYNNEI. The DNA of the CDR3 is TGTGCCAGCCTCACAGACAGCGCGGGGACAGATACGCAGTATTTT. Amino acid sequence: CASLTDSAGTDTQYF.

A few counts support this clonotype. The gene calls are TRBV5-1 and TRBJ2-7; 9 nucleotides align to TRBD1. The germline V gene encodes CDR1 SGHRS and CDR2 YFSETQ. The CDR3 length is 14 residues. Trimming removed 0 bases from V and 2 bases from J; junction bases left unmatched: 0. The CDR3 nucleotides are TGCGCCAGCAGCTTGGGGACAGGGGCCTACGAGCAGTACTTC. Protein product: CASSLGTGAYEQYF. The entire variable domain, with the rest obtained from reference TRBV5-1 and TRBJ2-7, is as follows: KAGVTQTPRYLIKTRGQQVTLSCSPISGHRSVSWYQQTPGQGLQFLFEYFSETQRNKGNFPGRFSGRQFSNSRSEMNVSTLELGDSALYLCASSLGTGAYEQYFGPGTRLTVT.

This clonotype has at least ten counts. The chain joins TRBV5-1 to TRBJ2-7; 11 bases are a match to TRBD1. J gave up 6 bases and V 7 bases, and 6 bases lay outside the gene matches. This CDR3 spans 13 amino acids. Germline loops: CDR1 SGHRS, CDR2 YFSETQ. This CDR3 reads CASCLGTGGEQYF. DNA of the CDR3: TGCGCCAGCTGTCTCGGGACAGGGGGCGAGCAGTACTTC.

In this sample, this clonotype turned up many times. V usage is TRBV4-3 and J usage is TRBJ2-3, with TRBD2 matching 11 bases. The germline gives CDR1 LGHNA, CDR2 YSLEER. Germline trimming cut 4 bases from V and 1 base from J; bases unmatched to any gene: 4. The CDR3 contains 16 residues. For the CDR3, the DNA is TGCGCCAGCAGCCCGGGACTAGCGGACCGCACAGATACGCAGTATTTT. Its translation is CASSPGLADRTDTQYF.

CDR3 DNA sequence: TGTGCCAGCAGTTACAGAGGTCCTGGGAGCTCCTACAATGAGCAGTTCTTC. It is translated as CASSYRGPGSSYNEQFF. The V call is TRBV6-5, the J call TRBJ2-1; the D gene is possibly TRBD2 (5 bases). Trimming stripped 2 bases from V and 0 bases from J, with 14 bases between. The V gene's germline CDR1 is MNHEY and CDR2 SVGAGI. There are 17 residues in the CDR3.

This clonotype was observed many times. The chain employs TRBV6-5 and TRBJ2-7; D is tentatively TRBD1 or TRBD2 (5 bases each). CDR3 length equals 14 residues. CDR1 is MNHEY, CDR2 SVGAGI, per germline. V lost 5 bases and J 3 bases, leaving 14 bases between the germline ends. The DNA for the CDR3 is TGTGCCAGCAGTCCCGGGACGGGGAACTACGAGCAGTACTTC. The encoded protein is CASSPGTGNYEQYF.

This clonotype was seen at least ten times. The J gene is TRBJ2-7, the V gene TRBV9; 7 bases fit TRBD1. Germline CDR1 SGDLS, CDR2 YYNGEE. J was trimmed by 3 bases and V by 0 bases; bases with no gene match: 3. This CDR3 contains 14 residues. CDR3 protein: CASSVGDRRYEQYF. CDR3 in DNA: TGTGCCAGCAGCGTAGGGGACAGACGCTACGAGCAGTACTTC.

This chain joins TRBV10-3 and TRBJ2-7; a weak D match, TRBD1 (6 bases). Trimming took 5 bases from V and 7 from J, leaving 12 bases between them. The germline gives CDR1 ENHRY, CDR2 SYGVKD. The CDR3 runs 12 residues. In DNA, the CDR3 is TGTGCCATCAGTTGGGCAGGGGAGGAGCAGTACGTC. Protein: CAISWAGEEQYV.

The table lists this clonotype with many counts. The chain employs TRBV5-1 and TRBJ2-1; D uncertain. Trimming took off 0 bases at V and 0 bases at J, with 7 bases between the two ends. Germline V gives CDR1 SGHRS, CDR2 YFSETQ. The CDR3 spans 15 residues. The CDR3 DNA reads TGCGCCAGCAGCTTGGCGGCTTCCTCCTACAATGAGCAGTTCTTC. Amino acids: CASSLAASSYNEQFF.

In its sample, this clonotype was seen many times. This chain joins TRBV20-1 and TRBJ2-3; D is unresolved. Germline V gene sequence: CDR1 DFQATT, CDR2 SNEGSKA (reference sequence). With 0 bases removed from V and 6 bases from J, the gap between germline ends came to 13 bases. The CDR3 has 14 amino acids. The chain's CDR3 is CSARDGWDSDTQYF. The CDR3 region has the DNA TGCAGTGCTAGAGATGGTTGGGATTCGGATACGCAGTATTTT.

In its sample, this clonotype was seen many times. The chain joins TRBV4-1 to TRBJ1-1; TRBD1 matches 8 bases. The length of the CDR3 is 15 residues. The junction had 4 bases not matched to a gene; V was cut back by 0 bases and J by 4 bases. CDR1 is MGHRA and CDR2 is YSYEKL in the germline V gene. CDR3 loop: CASSQDKTGGTEAFF. The CDR3 DNA follows: TGCGCCAGCAGCCAAGATAAAACAGGGGGCACTGAAGCTTTCTTT.